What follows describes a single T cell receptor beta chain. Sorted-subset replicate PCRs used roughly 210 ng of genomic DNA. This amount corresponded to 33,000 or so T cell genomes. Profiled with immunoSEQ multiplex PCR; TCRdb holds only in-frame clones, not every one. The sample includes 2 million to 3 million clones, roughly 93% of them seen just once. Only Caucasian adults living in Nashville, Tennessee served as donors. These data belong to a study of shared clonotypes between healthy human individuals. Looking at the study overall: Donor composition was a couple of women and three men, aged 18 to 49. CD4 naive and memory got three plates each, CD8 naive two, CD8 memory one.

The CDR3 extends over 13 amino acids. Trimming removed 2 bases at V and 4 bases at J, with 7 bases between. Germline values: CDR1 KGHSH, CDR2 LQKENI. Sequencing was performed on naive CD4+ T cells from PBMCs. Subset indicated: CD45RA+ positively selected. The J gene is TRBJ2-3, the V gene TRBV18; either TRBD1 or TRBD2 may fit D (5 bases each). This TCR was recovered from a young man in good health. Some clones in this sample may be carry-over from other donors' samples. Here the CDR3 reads CASSPGDADTQYF. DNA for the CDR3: TGTGCCAGCTCACCAGGGGACGCAGATACGCAGTATTTT.